The clone carrying this T cell receptor beta chain was recorded many times. The CDR3 loop spans 13 amino acids. Germline values: CDR1 MNHEY, CDR2 SVGAGI. Trimming removed 2 bases from V and 3 bases from J, with 6 bases in between. Two oligonucleotides, mixed equimolar, formed the beta constant-region primer covering TRBC1 and TRBC2. Ligated cDNA was amplified by four rounds of PCR with nested alpha and beta constant-region primers and SP2. One entry per CDR3 protein, called by TCRdb with MiXCR from the UMI-ligation and nested PCR reads. This repertoire shows just over 80,000 distinct CDR3 sequences, about 10% found once; its top ten account for 1.2%. This specimen comes from a study of naive and memory T cell subsets. After the first PCR, alpha and beta chain libraries were processed separately.

The source of this sequence is a human donor in good health. The sample was naive CD8+ T cells from blood. The chain links TRBV6-5 to TRBJ2-3, with D tentatively TRBD1 (5 bases). Here the CDR3 reads CASSYRGTDTQYF. The DNA of the CDR3 is TGTGCCAGCAGTTACAGGGGTACAGATACGCAGTATTTT.